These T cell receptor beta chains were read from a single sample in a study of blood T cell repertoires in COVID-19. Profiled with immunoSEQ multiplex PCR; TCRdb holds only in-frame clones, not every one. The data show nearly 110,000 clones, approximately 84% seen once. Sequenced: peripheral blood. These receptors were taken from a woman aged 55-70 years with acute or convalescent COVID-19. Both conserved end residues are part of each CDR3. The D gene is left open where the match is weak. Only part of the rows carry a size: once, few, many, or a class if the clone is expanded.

CASSQTTTGVETQYF | TGTGCCAGCAGCCAAACCACGACAGGGGTAGAGACCCAGTACTTC | TRBV3-1/TRBV3-2 | TRBD1 | - | TRBJ2-5 | 15
CASSYPGQGSTNGYTF | TGTGCCAGCAGTTACCCCGGACAGGGGAGTACTAATGGCTACACCTTC | TRBV6-6 | TRBD1 | once | TRBJ1-2 | 16
CASGRTGGFSEKLFF | TGTGCTAGTGGTAGGACAGGGGGCTTTAGTGAAAAACTGTTTTTT | TRBV12-5 | TRBD1 | - | TRBJ1-4 | 15
CASSLFPGGTTDTQYF | TGTGCCAGCAGTTTATTTCCAGGGGGGACAACAGATACGCAGTATTTT | TRBV28 | - | - | TRBJ2-3 | 16
CASSFTGAGETQYF | TGTGCCAGCAGCTTTACAGGGGCGGGGGAGACCCAGTACTTC | TRBV11-2 | - | - | TRBJ2-5 | 14
CSASSGSAHSYNEQFF | TGCAGTGCTAGTAGCGGAAGCGCGCACTCCTACAATGAGCAGTTCTTC | TRBV20-1 | - | - | TRBJ2-1 | 16
CASSRGGKGTEAFF | TGTGCCAGTTCCCGCGGAGGGAAAGGGACTGAAGCTTTCTTT | TRBV19 | - | - | TRBJ1-1 | 14
CASSSYGVNTEAFF | TGTGCCAGCAGTTCATACGGGGTAAACACTGAAGCTTTCTTT | TRBV28 | - | - | TRBJ1-1 | 14
CASLSGGAYNEQFF | TGTGCCAGTCTTAGCGGGGGGGCCTACAATGAGCAGTTCTTC | TRBV19 | TRBD2 | - | TRBJ2-1 | 14
CASSDHTGGYNSPLHF | TGCGCCAGCAGTGATCATACCGGGGGTTATAATTCACCCCTCCACTTT | TRBV10-2 | - | few | TRBJ1-6 | 16
CARGPSPGVTSYEQYF | TGTGCCAGAGGCCCCTCACCGGGAGTTACCTCCTACGAGCAGTACTTC | TRBV2 | - | - | TRBJ2-7 | 16
CAWRVGLAGSDTQYF | TGTGCCTGGAGAGTCGGGCTAGCGGGTTCAGATACGCAGTATTTT | TRBV30 | TRBD2 | - | TRBJ2-3 | 15
CSVGSGTGDYEQYF | TGCAGCGTCGGATCCGGGACAGGAGACTACGAGCAGTACTTC | TRBV29-1 | TRBD1 | - | TRBJ2-7 | 14
CASSTGWEVGQETQYF | TGTGCCAGCAGCACGGGGTGGGAAGTTGGTCAAGAGACCCAGTACTTC | TRBV5-6 | - | - | TRBJ2-5 | 16
CASSYLPGLAGTDTQYF | TGCGCCAGCAGCTACCTTCCGGGACTAGCGGGGACAGATACGCAGTATTTT | TRBV5-1 | TRBD2 | - | TRBJ2-3 | 17
CASGLVLGLAPYEQYF | TGTGCTAGTGGTTTGGTACTGGGACTAGCGCCCTACGAGCAGTACTTC | TRBV12-5 | TRBD2 | - | TRBJ2-7 | 16
CASSPPGGAGNTIYF | TGTGCCAGCAGCCCCCCAGGAGGGGCTGGAAACACCATATATTTT | TRBV11-2 | - | - | TRBJ1-3 | 15
CASSRTSSGVDEQYF | TGTGCCAGCAGCCGAACCAGCAGCGGGGTGGACGAGCAGTACTTC | TRBV27 | TRBD2 | - | TRBJ2-7 | 15
CASSTTGGAETQYF | TGCGCCAGCAGCACGACAGGGGGCGCGGAGACCCAGTACTTC | TRBV5-1 | TRBD1 | - | TRBJ2-5 | 14
CASSSLRGGGYEQYF | TGTGCCAGCAGTTCCCTCCGGGGGGGCGGATACGAGCAGTACTTC | TRBV6-2/TRBV6-3 | TRBD2 | - | TRBJ2-7 | 15
CATSRGPQQSGNTIYF | TGTGCCACCAGCAGGGGCCCTCAACAATCTGGAAACACCATATATTTT | TRBV15 | - | few | TRBJ1-3 | 16
CASSPGLDQPQHF | TGTGCCAGCAGCCCAGGGTTAGATCAGCCCCAGCATTTT | TRBV3-1/TRBV3-2 | - | - | TRBJ1-5 | 13
CASSRSHTGELFF | TGTGCCAGCAGCCGGAGTCACACCGGGGAGCTGTTTTTT | TRBV3-1/TRBV3-2 | - | - | TRBJ2-2 | 13
CASSQTPGAGGTTYNEQFF | TGCGCCAGCAGCCAAACACCCGGGGCGGGGGGGACCACCTACAATGAGCAGTTCTTC | TRBV4-1 | TRBD2 | - | TRBJ2-1 | 19
CASSPTGGNQPQHF | TGCGCCAGCAGCCCGACAGGGGGCAATCAGCCCCAGCATTTT | TRBV5-1 | TRBD1 | - | TRBJ1-5 | 14
CASSSRFETSGGLVYF | TGTGCCAGCAGTTCTCGGTTTGAGACTAGCGGGGGCCTCGTGTACTTC | TRBV27 | TRBD2 | - | TRBJ2-7 | 16
CATSRANRGQETQYF | TGTGCCACCAGCAGAGCGAACAGGGGCCAAGAGACCCAGTACTTC | TRBV15 | TRBD1 | - | TRBJ2-5 | 15
CASSPNRVDTEAFF | TGTGCCAGCTCACCCAACAGGGTAGACACTGAAGCTTTCTTT | TRBV18 | - | - | TRBJ1-1 | 14
CASSLWTSGYNEQFF | TGTGCCAGCAGTTTATGGACTAGCGGATACAATGAGCAGTTCTTC | TRBV28 | TRBD2 | few | TRBJ2-1 | 15
CASSSGQSPNYGYTF | TGTGCCAGCAGCTCAGGACAGTCTCCTAACTATGGCTACACCTTC | TRBV9 | - | - | TRBJ1-2 | 15
CASSQDPSGWVRGYTF | TGTGCCAGCAGCCAAGATCCCTCAGGTTGGGTTCGTGGCTACACCTTC | TRBV3-1/TRBV3-2 | - | - | TRBJ1-2 | 16
CASSLVQGGELFF | TGCGCCAGCAGCTTAGTACAGGGCGGGGAGCTGTTTTTT | TRBV5-1 | - | - | TRBJ2-2 | 13
CASSLGRSTGELFF | TGTGCCAGCAGCTTAGGGAGGAGCACCGGGGAGCTGTTTTTT | TRBV11-3 | - | - | TRBJ2-2 | 14
CASSTYDIPSTDTQYF | TGCGCCAGCAGCACCTACGACATACCTAGCACAGATACGCAGTATTTT | TRBV5-1 | - | - | TRBJ2-3 | 16
CASSQGTGTYEQYF | TGTGCCAGCAGCCAAGGGACAGGGACCTACGAGCAGTACTTC | TRBV3-1/TRBV3-2 | TRBD1 | - | TRBJ2-7 | 14
CASSVLQGVGQQYF | TGCGCCAGCAGCGTGCTTCAAGGGGTCGGGCAGCAGTACTTC | TRBV5-1 | - | - | TRBJ2-7 | 14
CASSEASGGQETQYF | TGTGCCAGCAGTGAAGCTAGCGGAGGGCAAGAGACCCAGTACTTC | TRBV6-1 | - | once | TRBJ2-5 | 15
CASSNFQPEAGNQETQYF | TGTGCCAGCAGCAACTTTCAGCCGGAAGCGGGGAACCAAGAGACCCAGTACTTC | TRBV21-1 | - | - | TRBJ2-5 | 18
CASSQQRGAYEQYF | TGTGCCAGCAGCCAACAGCGGGGGGCCTACGAGCAGTACTTC | TRBV14 | TRBD2 | - | TRBJ2-7 | 14
CAWTRDREKLFF | TGTGCCTGGACAAGGGACAGAGAAAAACTGTTTTTT | TRBV30 | TRBD1 | - | TRBJ1-4 | 12
CASSPLLGVEGYTQYF | TGTGCCAGCAGCCCCCTCCTAGGGGTGGAGGGATATACGCAGTATTTT | TRBV7-8 | - | - | TRBJ2-3 | 16
CASSLVGGSDEQYF | TGCGCCAGCAGCTTGGTTGGAGGGAGCGACGAGCAGTACTTC | TRBV5-1 | - | - | TRBJ2-7 | 14
CASRAAANYGYTF | TGTGCCAGCAGGGCGGCAGCTAACTATGGCTACACCTTC | TRBV27 | - | few | TRBJ1-2 | 13
CASTPTGLYAEAFF | TGTGCCAGTACCCCTACAGGGTTGTACGCTGAAGCTTTCTTT | TRBV19 | - | - | TRBJ1-1 | 14
CASSIGQGAFNEQFF | TGTGCCAGCAGCATTGGACAGGGGGCGTTCAATGAGCAGTTCTTC | TRBV7-2 | TRBD1 | - | TRBJ2-1 | 15
CASSMRDSHNEKLFF | TGTGCCAGTAGTATGAGGGACAGTCATAATGAAAAACTGTTTTTT | TRBV19 | TRBD1 | - | TRBJ1-4 | 15
CASSEDRGSYEQYF | TGTGCCAGCAGTGAGGACAGGGGGAGCTACGAGCAGTACTTC | TRBV2 | TRBD1 | - | TRBJ2-7 | 14
CASTNPFRGINQPQHF | TGTGCCAGTACCAACCCGTTTAGGGGGATCAATCAGCCCCAGCATTTT | TRBV19 | - | few | TRBJ1-5 | 16
CASSEIGVGSYTF | TGTGCCAGCAGTGAGATCGGGGTCGGGAGCTACACCTTC | TRBV6-1 | - | - | TRBJ1-2 | 13
CASSKSGSYTDTQYF | TGTGCCAGCAGTAAAAGCGGGAGCTACACAGATACGCAGTATTTT | TRBV6-5 | TRBD2 | - | TRBJ2-3 | 15
CASQFATNEKLFF | TGTGCCAGCCAATTTGCAACTAATGAAAAACTGTTTTTT | TRBV7-9 | - | few | TRBJ1-4 | 13
CASSFDGRAPDTQYF | TGCGCCAGCAGCTTTGACGGGAGGGCCCCAGATACGCAGTATTTT | TRBV5-1 | TRBD2 | - | TRBJ2-3 | 15
CASRLQGSNQPQHF | TGTGCCAGCAGATTACAGGGTAGCAATCAGCCCCAGCATTTT | TRBV2 | - | - | TRBJ1-5 | 14
CASSPSRGSNVLTF | TGTGCCAGCAGTCCATCCAGGGGTTCTAACGTCCTGACTTTC | TRBV6-5 | - | - | TRBJ2-6 | 14
CASSQRTSGSDTQYF | TGTGCCAGCAGCCAAAGGACTAGCGGGAGCGATACGCAGTATTTT | TRBV7-3 | TRBD2 | - | TRBJ2-3 | 15
CASSLDIRTGLFF | TGTGCCAGCAGCTTAGATATACGAACAGGGCTGTTCTTC | TRBV11-2 | - | - | TRBJ2-1 | 13
CASRTGTEAFF | TGTGCCAGCAGGACAGGGACTGAAGCTTTCTTT | TRBV6-5 | TRBD1 | - | TRBJ1-1 | 11
CASTDRIANYGYTF | TGTGCCAGCACCGACAGGATAGCTAACTATGGCTACACCTTC | TRBV3-1/TRBV3-2 | - | - | TRBJ1-2 | 14
CASSSRGMGETQYF | TGTGCCAGCAGCTCTAGGGGAATGGGCGAGACCCAGTACTTC | TRBV7-9 | - | - | TRBJ2-5 | 14
CASRDRGTGYTF | TGTGCCAGCAGAGACAGGGGAACTGGCTACACCTTC | TRBV25-1 | TRBD1 | - | TRBJ1-2 | 12